The entry that follows covers one T cell receptor beta chain sequence. The antigen is undetermined. This sample is drawn from a study of CD8 T cells in Susac syndrome. Study outcomes and limitations: A relatively small number of individuals underwent TCR sequencing and HLA analysis.

RNA, at roughly 0.45 to 1 ug, was reverse transcribed with random hexamers. The method of amplification for TCR beta CDR3 was immunoSEQ multiplex PCR, covering 54 Vbeta and 13 Jbeta. One entry per CDR3 protein, called by TCRdb with MiXCR from the immunoSEQ multiplex PCR reads. Found here are about 300,000 distinct CDR3 sequences, 85% of them singletons; the top ten hold roughly 0.21%. The authors carried out high-throughput sequencing of TCR beta. They applied it to CD8+ and CD4+ T cells obtained from blood. This CDR3 region has 16 residues. Germline CDR1 and CDR2: SGHAT and FQNNGV. V dropped 0 bases and J dropped 6; count of bases not matched to a gene: 7.

The chain uses TRBV11-2 and TRBJ1-1; 10 nucleotides line up with TRBD1. The origin of this receptor is a human donor with multiple sclerosis. Sequenced: CD8+ T cells from PBMCs. DNA for the CDR3: TGTGCCAGCAGCTTAGACCCGACAGGGGGCCTCTCTGAAGCTTTCTTT. Residues: CASSLDPTGGLSEAFF.